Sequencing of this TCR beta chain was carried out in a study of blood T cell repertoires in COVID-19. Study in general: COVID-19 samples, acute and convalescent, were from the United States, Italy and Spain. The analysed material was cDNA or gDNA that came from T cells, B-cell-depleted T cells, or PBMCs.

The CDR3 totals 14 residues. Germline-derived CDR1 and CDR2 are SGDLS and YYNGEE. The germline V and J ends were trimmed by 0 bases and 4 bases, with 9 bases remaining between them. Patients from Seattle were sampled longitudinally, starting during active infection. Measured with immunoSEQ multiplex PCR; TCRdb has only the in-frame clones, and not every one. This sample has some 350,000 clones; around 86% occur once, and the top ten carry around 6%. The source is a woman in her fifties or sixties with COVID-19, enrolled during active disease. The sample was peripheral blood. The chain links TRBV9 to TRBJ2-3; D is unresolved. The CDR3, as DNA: TGTGCCAGCAGCGTAGTTGCGAGAGCAGATACGCAGTATTTT. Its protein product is CASSVVARADTQYF.